Given below is one T cell receptor beta chain in context. The authors' processing: Amplification from reference gene primers served as the basis for estimated nucleated cell counts. Using immunoSEQ multiplex PCR, the repertoire was profiled, and TCRdb retains in-frame clones only, with some absent. V, J and clone size were drawn from that table, and D and trimming were deduced from the DNA. The repertoire holds about 190,000 clones, about 86% seen once, with 2.9% in the top ten. The data derive from a study of blood T cell repertoires in COVID-19. This receptor was obtained from a woman aged 25 to 39 with active or convalescent COVID-19. The sample taken for sequencing was peripheral blood.

CDR3 sequence reads: CASSLTGTGRAFF. CDR3 bases: TGTGCCAGCAGTTTGACCGGGACAGGGAGAGCTTTCTTT. The genes are TRBV27 and TRBJ1-1; 9 bases align to TRBD1. Per germline, CDR1 MNHEY and CDR2 SMNVEV (reference sequence). This CDR3 spans 13 amino acids. V dropped 3 bases and J dropped 10; count of bases not matched to a gene: 6.